This T cell receptor (beta chain) was recovered during a study of radiation and T cells in renal cell carcinoma. For the study at large: Nephrectomy followed 15 Gy stereotactic body radiation by 4 weeks.

Repertoires were generated with immunoSEQ multiplex PCR, while TCRdb's copy carries only in-frame clones and drops some. The sample lists roughly 130,000 clones; more than 75% were seen once. Described time point: blood 2 weeks post-SBRT. Treatment in this sample: 15 Gy SBRT to primary tumor, nephrectomy 4 weeks later. Blood was sampled at baseline, 2 weeks and 4 weeks after SBRT. This clone was observed a single time. The antigen is undetermined. Per germline, CDR1 SGHVS and CDR2 FNYEAQ. CDR3 length equals 16 residues. V shed 1 base and J 7 bases; nucleotides not matched to a gene: 11. Study outcomes and limitations: In blood, top tumor clones expanded by 2 weeks, shrinking by 4.

V gene TRBV7-6 combines with J gene TRBJ2-7, with TRBD2 matching 9 bases. The sample here was blood, taken from a patient whose treatment included radiotherapy and nephrectomy. The TCR originated in a woman aged 65 to 85 with renal cell carcinoma. The CDR3 loop is CASSLVGLAGSKEQYF. CDR3 nucleotide sequence: TGTGCCAGCAGCTTAGTCGGCCTAGCGGGGTCAAAGGAGCAGTACTTC. Based on the CDR3 plus reference TRBV7-6 and TRBJ2-7, the full variable domain is GAGVSQSPRYKVTKRGQDVALRCDPISGHVSLYWYRQALGQGPEFLTYFNYEAQQDKSGLPNDRFSAERPEGSISTLTIQRTEQRDSAMYRCASSLVGLAGSKEQYFGPGTRLTVT.